This note documents a single T cell receptor beta chain sequence. These data originate in a study of T cells after somatic rescue of genetic block. The assay was immunoSEQ multiplex PCR, and TCRdb's table has in-frame clones only and misses some. This table has about 14,000 clones, about 72% appearing once. CDR3 length: 14 amino acids. Trimming at V came to 6 bases and at J to 2 bases, leaving 4 bases not matched to a gene. The germline CDR1 and CDR2 sequences are MNHNS and SASEGT. This clonotype originated in a man in his late teens or twenties. The chain joins TRBV6-1 to TRBJ1-1; 9 bases line up with TRBD1. Material for sequencing was peripheral blood mononuclear cells (PBMCs). The CDR3 loop reads CASSRDRVNTEAFF. The CDR3 DNA reads as TGTGCCAGCAGCCGGGACAGGGTAAACACTGAAGCTTTCTTT.